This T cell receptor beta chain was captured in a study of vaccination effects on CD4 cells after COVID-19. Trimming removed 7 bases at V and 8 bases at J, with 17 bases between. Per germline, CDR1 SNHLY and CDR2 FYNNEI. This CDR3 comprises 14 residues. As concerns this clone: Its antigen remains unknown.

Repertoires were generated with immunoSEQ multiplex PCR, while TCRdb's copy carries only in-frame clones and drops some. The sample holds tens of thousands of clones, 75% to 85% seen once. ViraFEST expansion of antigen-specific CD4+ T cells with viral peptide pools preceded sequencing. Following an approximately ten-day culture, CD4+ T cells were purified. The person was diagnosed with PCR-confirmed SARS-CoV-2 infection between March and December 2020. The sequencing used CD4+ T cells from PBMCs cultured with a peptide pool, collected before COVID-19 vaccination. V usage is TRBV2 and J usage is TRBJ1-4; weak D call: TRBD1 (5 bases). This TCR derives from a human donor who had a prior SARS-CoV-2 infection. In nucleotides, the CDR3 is TGTGCCAGCAAAAACCGGGACCAAAGCGAAAAACTGTTTTTT. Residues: CASKNRDQSEKLFF.